This TCR beta chain derives from a study of cytomegalovirus exposure and HLA in healthy donors. Study context: In a previous analysis, 110 million or so unique TCR beta sequences were found from 170 million or so T cells. Genotyping showed roughly 77% of approximately 430 donors falling in the Caucasian-associated ancestry cluster. Study-wide findings and caveats: Earlier analysis looked at TCR beta V segments, and most were productive about 87% or about 30% of the time. For TCR beta chains, V- and J-gene trimming was later linked to a missense DCLRE1C variant.

In the PCR, 60 Vbeta and 13 Jbeta primers were used. The assay was immunoSEQ multiplex PCR, and TCRdb's table has in-frame clones only and misses some. This sample has about 160,000 clones; around four fifths occur once, and the top ten carry over 1.5%. Turning to this clone: What it binds is unknown.

CDR3 length: 14 residues. The germline V gene encodes CDR1 SQVTM and CDR2 ANQGSEA. The V segment lost 5 bases and the J segment 0 bases; nucleotides outside the gene matches: 6. The sample taken for sequencing was PBMCs. The clonotype was recovered from a woman aged 18 to 35 in good health and CMV-seronegative. The chain recombines TRBV29-1 with TRBJ2-7, with 8 bases matching TRBD2. The CDR3 here is CSVQLRGDSYEQYF. The CDR3 DNA follows: TGCAGCGTTCAGCTGCGGGGGGACTCCTACGAGCAGTACTTC.